These 15 T cell receptor beta chains were sequenced from one sample in a study of shared clonotypes between healthy human individuals. CD45RO-negative cells were positively selected for CCR7, leaving out terminally differentiated effector memory CD45RA+ cells. TCRdb's table, derived via immunoSEQ multiplex PCR, lists solely in-frame clones and lacks some. The repertoire holds approximately 2,000,000 clones, with 93% as singletons. Sequenced: naive CD8+ T cells from PBMCs. The receptors come from a man between 18 and 29 years old in good health. Some clones in this sample may be carry-over from other donors' samples.

This rearrangement joins TRBV30 to TRBJ1-5, with D hard to call. The germline V gene encodes CDR1 GTSNPN and CDR2 SVGIG (reference sequence). The CDR3 runs to 15 residues. V lost 3 bases, J lost 3 bases, and 15 bases lay in between. The DNA of the CDR3 is TGTGCCTGGAGCCCCCCGATCTTTTACAATCAGCCCCAGCATTTT. It encodes CAWSPPIFYNQPQHF. Full variable domain (outside the CDR3, taken from reference TRBV30 and TRBJ1-5): SQTIHQWPATLVQPVGSPLSLECTVEGTSNPNLYWYRQAAGRGLQLLFYSVGIGQISSEVPQNLSASRPQDRQFILSSKKLLLSDSGFYLCAWSPPIFYNQPQHFGDGTRLSIL.

The CDR3 nucleotides are TGTGCCAGCAGTGAAGCTTACGTGTTTGAGACCCAGTACTTC. Translated, it gives CASSEAYVFETQYF. The rearrangement links TRBV2 to TRBJ2-5; D is undetermined. V lost 0 bases and J lost 5, with 10 bases in between. Germline-derived CDR1 and CDR2 are SNHLY and FYNNEI. The CDR3 loop spans 14 amino acids.

The CDR3 sequence: CASKSPSGYTF. The DNA of the CDR3 is TGTGCCAGTAAATCGCCCAGTGGCTACACCTTC. The chain links TRBV19 to TRBJ1-2; D is undetermined. The germline V and J ends were trimmed by 7 bases and 7 bases, with 10 bases remaining between them. The CDR3 is 11 amino acids. CDR1 is LNHDA and CDR2 is SQIVND in the germline V gene (reference sequence).

The chain uses TRBV7-3 and TRBJ2-1, with TRBD2 matching 13 bases. The CDR3 contains 15 residues. Looked up from germline, CDR1 is SGHTA and CDR2 is FQGTGA. Germline trimming cut 5 bases from V and 5 bases from J; bases unmatched to any gene: 3. The CDR3 region is CASSPGTSGNNEQFF. In DNA form, the CDR3 reads TGTGCCAGCAGCCCGGGGACTAGCGGGAACAATGAGCAGTTCTTC. The whole variable domain, filled in from reference TRBV7-3 and TRBJ2-1, reads GAGVSQTPSNKVTEKGKYVELRCDPISGHTALYWYRQSLGQGPEFLIYFQGTGAADDSGLPNDRFFAVRPEGSVSTLKIQRTERGDSAVYLCASSPGTSGNNEQFFGPGTRLTVL.

The V call is TRBV4-2, the J call TRBJ2-7; a weak D match, TRBD2 (6 bases). V lost 0 bases and J 3 bases, leaving 18 bases between the germline ends. The germline V gene has CDR1 LGHNA and CDR2 YNFKEQ. This CDR3 comprises 17 residues. CDR3 residues: CASSQEVERASIYEQYF. CDR3 nucleotides: TGTGCCAGCAGCCAAGAGGTGGAGCGGGCTTCCATCTACGAGCAGTACTTC.

This chain links TRBV7-9 with TRBJ2-1, with D perhaps TRBD1 or TRBD2 (5 bases each). CDR3 length: 13 amino acids. Germline loops: CDR1 SEHNR, CDR2 FQNEAQ (reference sequence). Between the trimmed V and J ends, which lost 6 bases and 8 bases, there was a span of 14 bases. The DNA for the CDR3 is TGTGCCAGCAGTCATGCCCTGGGGGATGAGCAGTTCTTC. Translating it yields CASSHALGDEQFF.

The chain couples TRBV2 to TRBJ1-5; D may be TRBD1 (6 bases). Germline loops: CDR1 SNHLY, CDR2 FYNNEI. The V gene lost 5 bases and the J gene lost 1 base, with 9 bases spanning the gap. This CDR3 contains 14 residues. As DNA, the CDR3 is TGTGCCAGCAGTTGGGACACCAGCAATCAGCCCCAGCATTTT. Protein sequence: CASSWDTSNQPQHF.

V and J are TRBV7-9 and TRBJ2-7; 7 bases are shared with TRBD2. There are 14 residues in the CDR3. The germline gives CDR1 SEHNR, CDR2 FQNEAQ (reference sequence). V trimming: 5 bases; J trimming: 4 bases; junction bases outside the gene matches: 8. This CDR3 is CASSRGGNPYEQYF. As DNA, the CDR3 is TGTGCCAGCAGCCGGGGAGGGAACCCGTACGAGCAGTACTTC.

The chain carries TRBV28 and TRBJ2-1; 9 positions agree with TRBD2. With 5 bases clipped from V and 5 bases from J, the junction kept 7 bases outside the gene matches. The germline V gene encodes CDR1 MDHEN and CDR2 SYDVKM. This CDR3 is 15 amino acids long. DNA for the CDR3: TGTGCCAGCAGTCTTGGAGCGGGAGGCCACAATGAGCAGTTCTTC. This encodes CASSLGAGGHNEQFF.

The chain joins TRBV5-4 to TRBJ2-7; TRBD1 or TRBD2 may be the D gene (5 bases each). The CDR3 covers 14 residues. Germline V gene data show CDR1 as SGHNT and CDR2 as YYREEE (reference sequence). The V end was cut by 4 bases, the J end by 6 bases, with 17 bases between. The CDR3 DNA reads TGTGCCAGCAGCCCGCGAGGGGCGACCCGCGAGCAGTACTTC. This translates into CASSPRGATREQYF.

The chain is built from TRBV7-2 and TRBJ1-1; no firm D call. Looked up from germline, CDR1 is SGHTA and CDR2 is FQGNSA. Trimming removed 1 base from V and 4 bases from J, with 7 bases in between. CDR3 length: 13 residues. The CDR3 region has the DNA TGTGCCAGCAGCTTAGGGGTGACCACTGAAGCTTTCTTT. It specifies CASSLGVTTEAFF.

This rearrangement joins TRBV25-1 to TRBJ1-1, with 7 bases aligning to TRBD1. CDR1 and CDR2 from the germline V gene are MGHDK and SYGVNS. The V gene end was trimmed by 6 bases and the J gene end by 6 bases; junction bases not matched to a gene: 1. The CDR3 is 11 residues long. In DNA form, the CDR3 reads TGTGCCAGCAGGGGGACAGCTGAAGCTTTCTTT. It codes for CASRGTAEAFF.

J is TRBJ2-3 and V is TRBV9, with D tentatively TRBD2 (5 bases). The germline CDR1 and CDR2 sequences are SGDLS and YYNGEE. The V end was cut by 0 bases, the J end by 6 bases, with 11 bases between. The CDR3 has 14 amino acids. The CDR3 nucleotides read TGTGCCAGCAGCGTAGGACTAAAAGACGATACGCAGTATTTT. Its translation is CASSVGLKDDTQYF.

The CDR3 bases are TGCGCCAGCAGCGGGAGTGGGTCCGGAAACACCATATATTTT. This encodes CASSGSGSGNTIYF. This chain links TRBV5-1 with TRBJ1-3; D call uncertain. Per germline, CDR1 SGHRS and CDR2 YFSETQ. Between the trimmed V and J ends, which lost 4 bases and 4 bases, there was a span of 12 bases. The CDR3 is made up of 14 amino acids.

The rearrangement uses TRBV5-1 and TRBJ2-1; tentative D call: TRBD1 (6 bases). Germline-derived CDR1 and CDR2 are SGHRS and YFSETQ. V was trimmed by 3 bases and J by 0 bases, leaving 16 bases between them. The CDR3 is 17 amino acids. This CDR3 is CASSWNRDTSSYNEQFF. CDR3 coding DNA: TGCGCCAGCAGCTGGAACCGGGACACAAGCTCCTACAATGAGCAGTTCTTC.